Presented here are 27 T cell receptor beta chains from one specimen sequenced in a study of response to subunit inactivated influenza vaccine (dated by TCRdb to the late 2010s). The method was RT-PCR. The instrument given in TCRdb is Illumina HiSeq 2500. TCRdb reanalyzed the raw reads on its own, using fastp at Q25 for trimming and MiXCR for clone calling, and kept in-frame beta chains. Entries that share a CDR3 protein sequence are merged under the most common genes and DNA. Counted in this sample were under 950,000 distinct CDR3 sequences; less than 25% of them appeared once. The top ten constitute roughly a tenth of the sample. The material sequenced was PBMCs from blood, taken about 5 days after vaccination. All receptors derive from a man between 45 and 60 years old who received an inactivated influenza vaccine. Donor details come from another sample of the same person, matched by shared clones.

This rearrangement joins TRBV29-1 to TRBJ2-1, with D possibly TRBD2 on 6 matching bases. From germline, CDR1 is SQVTM and CDR2 ANQGSEA. The CDR3 consists of 15 residues. V was pared by 3 bases and J by 0 bases, with 12 bases between. CDR3 sequence reads: CSVDRRGSSYNEQFF. For the CDR3, the DNA is TGCAGCGTTGATCGGAGGGGCAGCTCCTACAATGAGCAGTTCTTC.

This clonotype was recorded a few times. V gene TRBV5-1 combines with J gene TRBJ2-1, with 15 bases identical to TRBD2. Germline loops: CDR1 SGHRS, CDR2 YFSETQ. CDR3 size: 15 residues. The trim removed 6 bases at V and 10 bases at J, leaving 8 bases unmatched. The CDR3 sequence: CASTRTSGGAREQFF. CDR3 DNA sequence: TGCGCCAGCACCAGGACTAGCGGGGGGGCTAGAGAGCAGTTCTTC.

The J gene is TRBJ2-7, the V gene TRBV20-1; 13 bases map to TRBD2. This CDR3 comprises 15 residues. CDR1 and CDR2 from the germline V gene are DFQATT and SNEGSKA (reference sequence). V lost 1 base to trimming and J lost 2 bases; unmatched junction nucleotides: 2. The CDR3 spells CSARAGLAGTYEQYF. CDR3 nucleotides: TGCAGTGCTAGAGCGGGACTAGCGGGAACCTACGAGCAGTACTTC.

A few counts support this clonotype. At one boundary the junction diverges from the germline segment, which might be a read error. CDR3 loop: CASSPDYRVWNF. DNA for the CDR3: TGTGCCAGCAGCCCCGACTACAGGGTCTGGAACTTC. The rearrangement joins TRBV5-5 to TRBJ2-5, with D perhaps TRBD1 (6 bases). This CDR3 is 12 amino acids long. CDR1 is SGHKS, CDR2 YYEKEE, per germline (reference sequence).

This sequence joins TRBV6-2 or TRBV6-3 and TRBJ2-7; 9 nucleotides match TRBD2. The CDR3 has 16 residues. The junction had 7 bases not matched to a gene; V was cut back by 2 bases and J by 2 bases. Germline V CDR1 and CDR2: MNHEY, SVGEGT. Here the CDR3 reads CASSYASSGVAYEQYF. CDR3 nucleotide sequence: TGTGCCAGCAGTTACGCGTCTAGCGGGGTTGCCTACGAGCAGTACTTC.

This sequence joins TRBV5-1 and TRBJ1-1, with D possibly being TRBD1 (5 bases). The CDR3 runs 14 residues. Germline lookup yields CDR1 SGHRS and CDR2 YFSETQ. V was clipped by 6 bases and J by 6 bases, with 18 bases between them. In DNA form, the CDR3 reads TGCGCCAGCAACTGGGTCGGAGGGGAATCTGAAGCTTTCTTT. Protein sequence: CASNWVGGESEAFF.

The chain uses TRBV5-4 and TRBJ2-1; 7 bases are shared with TRBD2. With 5 bases clipped from V and 0 bases from J, the junction kept 14 bases outside the gene matches. CDR1 SGHNT and CDR2 YYREEE come from the germline V gene (reference sequence). This CDR3 spans 18 amino acids. The CDR3 sequence: CASSSNPAGLSSYNEQFF. CDR3 coding DNA: TGTGCCAGCAGTTCTAACCCAGCGGGATTGAGCTCCTACAATGAGCAGTTCTTC.

This clonotype was counted between two and nine times. The rearrangement uses TRBV5-6 and TRBJ2-5; perhaps TRBD1 as D (6 bases). Trimming removed 0 bases at V and 0 bases at J, with 9 bases between. Germline-derived CDR1 and CDR2 are SGHDT and YYEEEE. The CDR3 runs to 15 residues. The CDR3 DNA is TGTGCCAGCAGCTTGGTAGGGGGTTACCAAGAGACCCAGTACTTC. Translating gives CASSLVGGYQETQYF.

The chain employs TRBV28 and TRBJ1-1; D gene uncertain. V was clipped by 8 bases and J by 7 bases, with 14 bases between them. CDR1 MDHEN and CDR2 SYDVKM come from the germline V gene. This CDR3 has 12 residues. The CDR3 region is CASSPRGFEAFF. CDR3 nucleotides: TGTGCCAGCTCCCCCCGGGGATTTGAAGCTTTCTTT.

In this sample, this clonotype turned up a few times. V usage is TRBV5-1 and J usage is TRBJ2-3, with 7 bases identical to TRBD2. With V trimmed by 0 bases and J by 5 bases, 9 bases remained unmatched. This CDR3 is built from 16 residues. CDR1 is SGHRS and CDR2 is YFSETQ in the germline V gene. CDR3 protein: CASSLDGRALGDTQYF. CDR3 coding DNA: TGCGCCAGCAGCTTGGATGGGAGGGCCTTGGGAGATACGCAGTATTTT.

The V gene is TRBV7-8, the J gene TRBJ2-1; 9 bases match TRBD2. The junction had 10 bases not matched to a gene; V was cut back by 4 bases and J by 3 bases. The germline V gene encodes CDR1 SGHVS and CDR2 FQNEAQ. The CDR3 contains 17 residues. CDR3 region: CASSYTGSGRLYNEQFF. CDR3 in DNA: TGTGCCAGCAGCTATACAGGGAGCGGGAGGCTCTACAATGAGCAGTTCTTC.

This chain joins TRBV7-2 and TRBJ2-5; 7 nucleotides match TRBD1. Germline values: CDR1 SGHTA, CDR2 FQGNSA. The CDR3 sequence is 14 residues long. V lost 4 bases, J lost 4 bases, and 6 bases stayed unmatched. CDR3 in amino acids: CASSSRTGLETQYF. The CDR3 nucleotides are TGTGCCAGCAGCTCGAGGACAGGTTTAGAGACCCAGTACTTC. Full variable domain (rest looked up from reference TRBV7-2 and TRBJ2-5): GAGVSQSPSNKVTEKGKDVELRCDPISGHTALYWYRQSLGQGLEFLIYFQGNSAPDKSGLPSDRFSAERTGGSVSTLTIQRTQQEDSAVYLCASSSRTGLETQYFGPGTRLLVL.

The genes are TRBV7-2 and TRBJ2-7; TRBD1 is a possible D gene (5 bases). The CDR3 contains 15 residues. Germline V gives CDR1 SGHTA, CDR2 FQGNSA. V gave up 1 base and J gave up 0 bases, with 10 bases separating them. In nucleotides, the CDR3 is TGTGCCAGCAGCTTAGAACAGGTCAGCTCCTACGAGCAGTACTTC. Its translation is CASSLEQVSSYEQYF.

This chain joins TRBV5-5 and TRBJ1-3; D gene ambiguous. V was pared by 4 bases and J by 0 bases, with 11 bases between. From germline, CDR1 is SGHKS and CDR2 YYEKEE (reference sequence). The CDR3 extends over 15 amino acids. CDR3 in amino acids: CASSTPGNSGNTIYF. CDR3 DNA sequence: TGTGCCAGCAGCACCCCGGGGAACTCTGGAAACACCATATATTTT.

The chain is built from TRBV12-3 or TRBV12-4 and TRBJ2-3, with 8 bases fitting TRBD2. V was pared by 5 bases and J by 4 bases, with 5 bases of the junction left unmatched. The CDR3 loop spans 14 amino acids. The CDR3 reads CASSPREGPDTQYF. The CDR3, as DNA: TGTGCCAGCAGTCCTCGGGAGGGGCCAGATACGCAGTATTTT.

V and J are TRBV6-2 or TRBV6-3 and TRBJ1-4; D uncertain. CDR1 and CDR2 (germline): MNHEY, SVGEGT. The CDR3 extends over 15 amino acids. V lost 5 bases and J lost 0, with 10 bases in between. The CDR3 bases are TGTGCCAGCAGTCGATTGTCGGCAACTAATGAAAAACTGTTTTTT. Amino acids: CASSRLSATNEKLFF.

In this sample, this clonotype turned up a few times. CDR3 in amino acids: CASSGTARETQYF. The CDR3, as DNA: TGCGCCAGCTCCGGGACAGCAAGGGAGACCCAGTACTTC. This chain uses TRBV5-1 with TRBJ2-5, with 7 bases identical to TRBD1. The CDR3 consists of 13 residues. Germline V gene sequence: CDR1 SGHRS, CDR2 YFSETQ. J gave up 5 bases and V 7 bases, and 8 bases lay outside the gene matches.

This clonotype was seen a few times. The rearrangement uses TRBV4-3 and TRBJ1-1; D remains unclear. V dropped 4 bases and J dropped 4 bases, with 13 bases sitting between them. Germline V gene lookup returns CDR1 LGHNA and CDR2 YSLEER. The CDR3 is 14 residues long. The CDR3 loop is CASSRAELSTEAFF. The CDR3 DNA sequence: TGCGCCAGCAGCCGGGCGGAGCTAAGCACTGAAGCTTTCTTT.

This clonotype has just a few counts. The chain recombines TRBV7-3 with TRBJ2-7; 9 nucleotides align to TRBD1. CDR3 size: 12 residues. Germline trimming cut 11 bases from V and 5 bases from J; bases unmatched to any gene: 7. The germline CDR1 and CDR2 sequences are SGHTA and FQGTGA. This CDR3 is CAGDRGGNEQYF. The CDR3 nucleotides read TGTGCCGGTGACAGGGGGGGAAACGAGCAGTACTTC.

The CDR3 here is CAISESRTDTQYF. The DNA of the CDR3 is TGTGCCATCAGTGAGTCACGCACAGATACGCAGTATTTT. V is TRBV10-3 and J is TRBJ2-3, with unresolved D. Germline V gene sequence: CDR1 ENHRY, CDR2 SYGVKD. The CDR3 totals 13 residues. The V gene lost 0 bases and the J gene lost 1 base, with 2 bases spanning the gap.

A few counts support this clonotype. This chain joins TRBV7-9 and TRBJ2-7; TRBD1 is a possible D gene (7 bases). The V end was cut by 5 bases, the J end by 4 bases, with 21 bases between. Germline loops: CDR1 SEHNR, CDR2 FQNEAQ (reference sequence). The length of the CDR3 is 16 residues. The CDR3 coding sequence is TGTGCCAGCAGCCCCTGGGAGGAGGGGGCCGAATACGAGCAGTACTTC. This codes for CASSPWEEGAEYEQYF.

Only a few counts were recorded for this clonotype. The chain links TRBV7-9 to TRBJ1-1; D is perhaps TRBD1 (5 bases). The germline CDR1 and CDR2 sequences are SEHNR and FQNEAQ (reference sequence). The length of the CDR3 is 13 residues. Trimming shortened V by 4 bases and J by 7 bases, and 13 bases separated the two germline ends. In nucleotides, the CDR3 is TGTGCCAGCAGCTCTCCAGGGTATGATGAAGCTTTCTTT. Encoded protein: CASSSPGYDEAFF. The full variable domain, with the rest looked up from reference TRBV7-9 and TRBJ1-1, is DTGVSQNPRHKITKRGQNVTFRCDPISEHNRLYWYRQTLGQGPEFLTYFQNEAQLEKSRLLSDRFSAERPKGSFSTLEIQRTEQGDSAMYLCASSSPGYDEAFFGQGTRLTVV.

There are many counts of this clonotype. The V gene is TRBV29-1, the J gene TRBJ2-3, with D uncertain. The length of the CDR3 is 13 residues. CDR1 is SQVTM and CDR2 is ANQGSEA in the germline V gene. V lost 0 bases, J lost 2 bases, and 6 bases lay in between. The CDR3 region is CSVEERLTDTQYF. The CDR3 DNA reads TGCAGCGTTGAAGAGCGGCTCACAGATACGCAGTATTTT.

This clonotype was seen only a few times. The rearrangement joins TRBV12-3 or TRBV12-4 to TRBJ2-5; 11 bases line up with TRBD2. The CDR3 covers 17 residues. Trimming removed 6 bases from V and 7 bases from J; junction bases left unmatched: 16. CDR3 sequence (DNA): TGTGCCAGCAGGAGATCCCTTAGCGGGGGGGGTGTAGGGACCCAGTACTTC. Its protein is CASRRSLSGGGVGTQYF.

The sample holds a few counts of this clonotype. J is TRBJ1-2 and V is TRBV30, with D possibly matching TRBD1 (5 bases). This CDR3 contains 15 residues. V lost 2 bases and J 0 bases, leaving 13 bases between the germline ends. Germline CDR1 GTSNPN, CDR2 SVGIG (reference sequence). The CDR3 DNA reads as TGTGCCTGGAGTTGGACCGGGGCTTCTAACTATGGCTACACCTTC. It encodes CAWSWTGASNYGYTF.

This clonotype has a handful of counts. CDR3 region: CASKAQPSTDTQYF. The CDR3 nucleotides are TGCGCCAGCAAGGCGCAGCCTAGCACAGATACGCAGTATTTT. The J gene is TRBJ2-3, the V gene TRBV5-1; no reliable D call. There are 14 residues in the CDR3. CDR1 SGHRS and CDR2 YFSETQ come from the germline V gene. V dropped 6 bases and J dropped 0 bases, with 11 bases sitting between them.

This clonotype was counted only a few times. V usage is TRBV5-1 and J usage is TRBJ2-3; D is unclear. The CDR3 spans 14 residues. V was shortened by 4 bases and J by 2 bases, with 11 bases between the two germline ends. Germline CDR1 SGHRS, CDR2 YFSETQ. The CDR3 region is CASSDPRYTDTQYF. CDR3 bases: TGCGCCAGCAGCGATCCCCGTTACACAGATACGCAGTATTTT.